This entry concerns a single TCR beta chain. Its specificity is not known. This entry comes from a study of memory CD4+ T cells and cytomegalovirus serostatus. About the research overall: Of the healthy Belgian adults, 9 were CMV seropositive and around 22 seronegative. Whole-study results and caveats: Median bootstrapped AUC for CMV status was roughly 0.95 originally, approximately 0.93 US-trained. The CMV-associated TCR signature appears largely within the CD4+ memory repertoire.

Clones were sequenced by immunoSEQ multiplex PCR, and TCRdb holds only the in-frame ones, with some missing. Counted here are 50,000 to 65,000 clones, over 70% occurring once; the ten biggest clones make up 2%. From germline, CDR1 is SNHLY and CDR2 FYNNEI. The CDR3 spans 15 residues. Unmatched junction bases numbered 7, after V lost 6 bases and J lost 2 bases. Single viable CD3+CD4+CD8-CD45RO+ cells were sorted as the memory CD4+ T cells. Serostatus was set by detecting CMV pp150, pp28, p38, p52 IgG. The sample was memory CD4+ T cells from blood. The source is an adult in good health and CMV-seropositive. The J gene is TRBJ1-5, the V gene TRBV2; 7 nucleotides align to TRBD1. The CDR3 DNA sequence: TGTGCCAGCAGAAGACAGGGTGGACGCAATCAGCCCCAGCATTTT. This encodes CASRRQGGRNQPQHF.